These T cell receptor beta chains were read from a single sample in a study of regulatory T cells in long-lasting Graves disease. TCRdb reprocessed the multiplex PCR reads with MiXCR, giving one entry per CDR3 protein. The sample includes 700,000 or so distinct CDR3 sequences, about 30% of them seen just once. Material: peripheral blood mononuclear cells (PBMCs), obtained when the disease was refractory, from a patient treated with antithyroid drugs. All receptors derive from a female donor with Graves disease. Both conserved end residues are part of each CDR3. The D gene is left open where the match is weak. Rows give clone size only sometimes, using once, few, many, or a class for an expanded clone.

>-|TRBV20-1|many|TRBJ2-5
CSASKGETQYF
TGCAGTGCTAGCAAAGGAGAGACCCAGTACTTC
>-|TRBV6-5|few|TRBJ2-7
CASSYAGIPYEQYF
TGTGCCAGCAGTTACGCAGGGATCCCCTACGAGCAGTACTTC
>-|TRBV7-2|-|TRBJ2-5
CASSLGVMETQYF
TGTGCCAGCAGCTTGGGGGTGATGGAGACCCAGTACTTC
>TRBD1|TRBV20-1|-|TRBJ2-7
CSATGTGVGEQYF
TGCAGTGCAACCGGGACAGGGGTGGGAGAGCAGTACTTC
>TRBD2|TRBV7-3|few|TRBJ2-2
CASSPDLAGGTTGELFF
TGTGCCAGCAGCCCCGATTTAGCGGGAGGTACGACCGGGGAGCTGTTTTTT
>-|TRBV20-1|-|TRBJ2-1
CSAFAPSYNEQFF
TGCAGCGCGTTTGCTCCCTCCTACAATGAGCAGTTCTTC
>-|TRBV7-3|many|TRBJ2-5
CASSPIAGQLETQYF
TGTGCCAGCAGCCCGATCGCCGGACAGCTAGAGACCCAGTACTTC
>-|TRBV29-1|few|TRBJ1-2
CSVVGRLRDGYTF
TGCAGCGTCGTGGGGCGGCTCAGGGATGGCTACACCTTC
>-|TRBV5-1|-|TRBJ1-2
CASSLAQGVDSDYGYTF
TGCGCCAGCAGCTTGGCACAGGGAGTCGATAGCGACTATGGCTACACCTTC
>-|TRBV6-9|few|TRBJ1-5
CASSYGGASNQPQHF
TGTGCCAGCAGTTACGGGGGGGCTAGCAATCAGCCCCAGCATTTT
>-|TRBV2|many|TRBJ2-2
CAAEGRDTGELFF
TGTGCCGCGGAAGGGAGAGACACCGGGGAGCTGTTTTTT
>TRBD1|TRBV20-1|-|TRBJ2-7
CSAKDRTHYEQYF
TGCAGTGCCAAGGACAGGACCCACTACGAGCAGTACTTC
>TRBD2|TRBV5-1|-|TRBJ2-5
CASSLGTSGSLTWETQYF
TGCGCCAGCAGCTTAGGGACTAGCGGGAGTCTCACTTGGGAGACCCAGTACTTC
>-|TRBV28|many|TRBJ1-1
CASSLSYQAVEAFF
TGTGCCAGCAGTTTATCCTACCAGGCGGTTGAAGCTTTCTTT